The present entry profiles one T cell receptor (beta chain) with its context. The antigen is undetermined. Clones were sequenced by immunoSEQ multiplex PCR, and TCRdb holds only the in-frame ones, with some missing. The sample lists approximately 530,000 clones, about 96% seen once, with 0.06% in the top ten. The data derive from a study of shared clonotypes between healthy human individuals. Per the germline V gene, CDR1 is GTSNPN and CDR2 is SVGIG (reference sequence). The ends were cut back, 1 base at V and 7 bases at J, with 17 bases in the middle. This CDR3 has 15 residues. Study outcomes and limitations: What naive subsets generally showed was a larger estimated richness than memory subsets showed. Among non-shared clonotypes, generation probabilities were lower than among those shared by all four donors.

Sequencing input: naive CD4+ T cells sorted from blood. Noted subset: CD45RA+ positively selected. The chain uses TRBV30 and TRBJ2-1; a weak D match, TRBD2 (5 bases). The TCR originated in a woman under 40 in good health. For the CDR3, the DNA is TGTGCCTGGAGTGAAACTAGTGGGTTCGGGAATGAGCAGTTCTTC. Protein sequence: CAWSETSGFGNEQFF.